The present T cell receptor (beta chain) was sequenced within a study of shared clonotypes between healthy human individuals. The naive CD8 population came from CD45RO-negative cells selected for CCR7, without terminally differentiated effector memory CD45RA+ cells. Clones were read by immunoSEQ multiplex PCR, and TCRdb kept only the in-frame ones, dropping some. The sample yields some 2,000,000 clones, about 95% seen once. Sequencing was performed on naive CD8+ T cells sorted from blood. The receptor was derived from a young man in good health.

CDR3 amino acids: CASSLSRDSGNTIYF. The CDR3 DNA reads TGCGCCAGCAGCCTTAGCCGGGACAGTGGAAACACCATATATTTT. This chain connects TRBV4-1 to TRBJ1-3; the match to TRBD1 covers 7 bases. The V gene's germline CDR1 is MGHRA and CDR2 YSYEKL. With 4 bases clipped from V and 3 bases from J, the junction kept 6 bases outside the gene matches. The length of the CDR3 is 15 residues.